The clone carrying this TCR beta chain was picked up a small number of times. The antigen remains unidentified. This sample was included in a study of cytomegalovirus exposure and HLA in healthy donors. Turning to the study itself: The same platform as the 666 first-cohort repertoires was used for the roughly 130 validation repertoires, a later analysis reported.

General study results and limits: That first-cohort TCR clusters tended to co-occur in the roughly 130 validation repertoires was found in a later analysis. The study designated 164 TCR beta chains cytomegalovirus-associated.

TCRdb keeps only in-frame clones here, not all; method: immunoSEQ multiplex PCR. This table has some 170,000 clones, around nine tenths appearing once. Germline CDR1 is MNHEY and CDR2 is SMNVEV (reference sequence). Trimming removed 6 bases at V and 6 bases at J, with 12 bases between. This CDR3 comprises 13 residues. The chain is built from TRBV27 and TRBJ1-5; possible D gene TRBD1, 5 bases. Specimen: PBMCs. This sequence was found in a woman between 25 and 40 years old in good health and CMV-seronegative. Here the CDR3 DNA reads TGTGCCAGCAGGGAGGGGCGTGGTCAGCCCCAGCATTTT. It encodes CASREGRGQPQHF.